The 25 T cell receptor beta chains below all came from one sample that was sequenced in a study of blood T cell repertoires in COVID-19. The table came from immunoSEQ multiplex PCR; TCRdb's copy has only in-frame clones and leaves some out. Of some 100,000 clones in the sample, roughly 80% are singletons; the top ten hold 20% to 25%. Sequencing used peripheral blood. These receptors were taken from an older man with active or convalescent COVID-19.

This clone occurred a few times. Written as DNA, the CDR3 is TGTGCCAGCAGCCGGACAGGGAATAATTCACCCCTCCACTTT. It encodes CASSRTGNNSPLHF. The chain carries TRBV11-1 and TRBJ1-6, with 8 positions matching TRBD1. Germline CDR1 reads SGHAT; CDR2 reads FQDESV (reference sequence). The CDR3 length is 14 residues. The ends lost 5 bases at V and 5 bases at J; junction bases unmatched: 2.

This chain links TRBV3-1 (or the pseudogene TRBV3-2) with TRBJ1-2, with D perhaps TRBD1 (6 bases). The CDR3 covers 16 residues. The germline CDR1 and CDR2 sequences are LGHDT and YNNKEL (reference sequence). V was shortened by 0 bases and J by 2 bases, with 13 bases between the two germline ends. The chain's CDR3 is CASSQDGGQVNYGYTF. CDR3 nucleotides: TGTGCCAGCAGCCAAGATGGGGGCCAGGTCAACTATGGCTACACCTTC.

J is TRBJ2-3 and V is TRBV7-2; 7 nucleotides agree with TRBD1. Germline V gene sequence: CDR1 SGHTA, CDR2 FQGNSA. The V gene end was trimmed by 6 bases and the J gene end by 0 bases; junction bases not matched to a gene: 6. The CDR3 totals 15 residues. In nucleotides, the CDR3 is TGTGCCAGCAGGATGACAGGGACAAGCACAGATACGCAGTATTTT. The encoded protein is CASRMTGTSTDTQYF.

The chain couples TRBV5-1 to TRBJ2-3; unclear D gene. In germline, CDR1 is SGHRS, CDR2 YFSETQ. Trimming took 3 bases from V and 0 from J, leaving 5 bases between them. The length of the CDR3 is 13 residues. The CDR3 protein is CASSSTSTDTQYF. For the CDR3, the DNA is TGCGCCAGCAGCTCGACTAGCACAGATACGCAGTATTTT.

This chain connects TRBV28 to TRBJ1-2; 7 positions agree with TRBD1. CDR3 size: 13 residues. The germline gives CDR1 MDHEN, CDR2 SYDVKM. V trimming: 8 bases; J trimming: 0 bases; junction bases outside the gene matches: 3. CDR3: CASGTGANYGYTF. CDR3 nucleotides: TGTGCCAGCGGTACAGGGGCTAACTATGGCTACACCTTC.

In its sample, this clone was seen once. The CDR3 coding sequence is TGTGCCAGCAGCCCTGCTCTAGGGGTCTCTGGAAACACCATATATTTT. This encodes CASSPALGVSGNTIYF. V gene TRBV7-9 combines with J gene TRBJ1-3, with a possible D match to TRBD1 (5 bases). This CDR3 comprises 16 residues. V dropped 5 bases and J dropped 0 bases, with 14 bases sitting between them. CDR1 and CDR2 (germline): SEHNR, FQNEAQ (reference sequence). The full variable domain, with the rest looked up from reference TRBV7-9 and TRBJ1-3, is DTGVSQNPRHKITKRGQNVTFRCDPISEHNRLYWYRQTLGQGPEFLTYFQNEAQLEKSRLLSDRFSAERPKGSFSTLEIQRTEQGDSAMYLCASSPALGVSGNTIYFGEGSWLTVV.

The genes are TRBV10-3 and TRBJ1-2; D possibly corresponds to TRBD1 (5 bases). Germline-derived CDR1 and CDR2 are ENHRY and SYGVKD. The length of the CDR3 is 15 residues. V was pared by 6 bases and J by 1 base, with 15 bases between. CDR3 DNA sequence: TGTGCCATCAGGGCCCGGCAGGGTGATAACTATGGCTACACCTTC. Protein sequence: CAIRARQGDNYGYTF.

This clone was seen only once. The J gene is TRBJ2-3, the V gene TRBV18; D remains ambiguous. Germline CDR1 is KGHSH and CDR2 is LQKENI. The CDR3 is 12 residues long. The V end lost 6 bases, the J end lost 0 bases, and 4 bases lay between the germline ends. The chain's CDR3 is CASSPSTDTQYF. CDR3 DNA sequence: TGTGCCAGCTCTCCTAGCACAGATACGCAGTATTTT.

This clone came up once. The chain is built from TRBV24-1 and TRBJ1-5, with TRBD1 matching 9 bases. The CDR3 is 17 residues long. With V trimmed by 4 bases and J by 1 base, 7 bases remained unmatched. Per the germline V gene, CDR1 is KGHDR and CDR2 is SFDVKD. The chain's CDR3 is CATSDHRQGGSNQPQHF. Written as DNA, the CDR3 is TGTGCCACCAGTGACCACCGACAGGGGGGGAGCAATCAGCCCCAGCATTTT.

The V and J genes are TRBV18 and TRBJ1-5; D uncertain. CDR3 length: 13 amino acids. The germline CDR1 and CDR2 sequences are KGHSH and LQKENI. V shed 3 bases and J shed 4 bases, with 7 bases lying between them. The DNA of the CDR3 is TGTGCCAGCTCACCTGGAGGTAATCAGCCCCAGCATTTT. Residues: CASSPGGNQPQHF.

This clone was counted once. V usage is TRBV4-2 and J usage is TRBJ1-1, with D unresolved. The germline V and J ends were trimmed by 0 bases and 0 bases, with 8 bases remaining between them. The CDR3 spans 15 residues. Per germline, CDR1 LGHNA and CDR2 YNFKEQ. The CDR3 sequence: CASSQEETVNTEAFF. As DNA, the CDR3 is TGTGCCAGCAGCCAAGAGGAGACGGTGAACACTGAAGCTTTCTTT.

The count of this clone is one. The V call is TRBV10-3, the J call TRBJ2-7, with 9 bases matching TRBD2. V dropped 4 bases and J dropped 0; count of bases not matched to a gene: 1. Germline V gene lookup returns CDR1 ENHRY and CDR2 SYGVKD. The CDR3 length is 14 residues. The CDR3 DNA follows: TGTGCCATCAGTGCGACTAGCGGCTCCTACGAGCAGTACTTC. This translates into CAISATSGSYEQYF.

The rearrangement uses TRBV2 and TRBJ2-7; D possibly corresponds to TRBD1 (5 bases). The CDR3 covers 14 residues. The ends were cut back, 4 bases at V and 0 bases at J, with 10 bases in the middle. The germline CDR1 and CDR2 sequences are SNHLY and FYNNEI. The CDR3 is CASSVQGFSYEQYF. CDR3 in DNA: TGTGCCAGCAGTGTTCAGGGATTCTCCTACGAGCAGTACTTC.

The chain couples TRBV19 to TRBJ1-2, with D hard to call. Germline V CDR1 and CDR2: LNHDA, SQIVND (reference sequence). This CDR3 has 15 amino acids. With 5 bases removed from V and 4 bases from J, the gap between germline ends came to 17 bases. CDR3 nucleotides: TGTGCCAGTAGTGCGACTCGGACTGGGAGCTATGGCTACACCTTC. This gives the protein CASSATRTGSYGYTF.

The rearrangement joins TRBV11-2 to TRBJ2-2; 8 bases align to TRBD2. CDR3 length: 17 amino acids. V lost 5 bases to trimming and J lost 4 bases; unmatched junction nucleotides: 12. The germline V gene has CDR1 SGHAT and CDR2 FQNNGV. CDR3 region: CASSLEGGLAGTGELFF. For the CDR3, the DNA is TGTGCCAGCAGCCTCGAGGGCGGGCTAGCGGGCACCGGGGAGCTGTTTTTT.

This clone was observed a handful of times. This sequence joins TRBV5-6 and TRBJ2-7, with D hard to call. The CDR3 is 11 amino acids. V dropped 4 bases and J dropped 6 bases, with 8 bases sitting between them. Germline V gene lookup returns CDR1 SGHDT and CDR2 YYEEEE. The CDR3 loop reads CASSLSREQYF. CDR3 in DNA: TGTGCCAGCAGCCTTAGTCGCGAGCAGTACTTC.

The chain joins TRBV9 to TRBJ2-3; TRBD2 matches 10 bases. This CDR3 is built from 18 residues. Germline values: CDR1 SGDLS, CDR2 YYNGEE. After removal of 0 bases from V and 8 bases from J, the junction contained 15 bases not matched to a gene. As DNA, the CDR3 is TGTGCCAGCAGCGTAGCTACTGGGCTAGCGGGGGAGGTCGGTACGCAGTATTTT. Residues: CASSVATGLAGEVGTQYF.

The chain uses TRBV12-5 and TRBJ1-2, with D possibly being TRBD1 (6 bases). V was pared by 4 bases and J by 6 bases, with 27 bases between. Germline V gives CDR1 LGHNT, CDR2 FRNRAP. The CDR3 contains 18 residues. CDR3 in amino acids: CASGSVRGQGTGRDGYTF. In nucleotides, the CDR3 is TGTGCTAGTGGTTCCGTAAGGGGTCAGGGGACGGGACGGGATGGCTACACCTTC. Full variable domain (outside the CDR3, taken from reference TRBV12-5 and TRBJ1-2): DARVTQTPRHKVTEMGQEVTMRCQPILGHNTVFWYRQTMMQGLELLAYFRNRAPLDDSGMPKDRFSAEMPDATLATLKIQPSEPRDSAVYFCASGSVRGQGTGRDGYTFGSGTRLTVV.

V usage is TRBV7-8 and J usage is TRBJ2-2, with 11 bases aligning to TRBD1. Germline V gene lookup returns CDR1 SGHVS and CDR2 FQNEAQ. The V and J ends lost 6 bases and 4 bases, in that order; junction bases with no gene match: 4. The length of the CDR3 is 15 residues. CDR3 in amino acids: CASSAGTGGTGELFF. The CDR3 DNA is TGTGCCAGCAGTGCCGGGACAGGGGGCACCGGGGAGCTGTTTTTT.

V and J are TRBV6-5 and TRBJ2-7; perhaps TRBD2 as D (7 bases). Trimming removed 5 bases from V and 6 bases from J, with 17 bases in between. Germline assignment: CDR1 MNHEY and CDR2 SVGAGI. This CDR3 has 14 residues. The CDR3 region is CASSPSRGGGEQYF. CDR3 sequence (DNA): TGTGCCAGCAGTCCGTCGCGAGGGGGGGGCGAGCAGTACTTC.

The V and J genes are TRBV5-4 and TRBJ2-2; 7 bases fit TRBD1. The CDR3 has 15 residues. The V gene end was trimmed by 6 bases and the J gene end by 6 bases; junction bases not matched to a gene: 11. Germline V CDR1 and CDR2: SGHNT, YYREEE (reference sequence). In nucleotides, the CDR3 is TGTGCCAGCACACAGGACAGGAGGTGGTCCGGGGAGCTGTTTTTT. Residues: CASTQDRRWSGELFF.

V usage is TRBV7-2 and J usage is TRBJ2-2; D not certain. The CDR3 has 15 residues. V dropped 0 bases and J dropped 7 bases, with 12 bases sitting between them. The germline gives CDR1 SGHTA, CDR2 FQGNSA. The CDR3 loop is CASSLARTHGGELFF. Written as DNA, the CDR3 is TGTGCCAGCAGCTTAGCGCGTACCCATGGCGGGGAGCTGTTTTTT.

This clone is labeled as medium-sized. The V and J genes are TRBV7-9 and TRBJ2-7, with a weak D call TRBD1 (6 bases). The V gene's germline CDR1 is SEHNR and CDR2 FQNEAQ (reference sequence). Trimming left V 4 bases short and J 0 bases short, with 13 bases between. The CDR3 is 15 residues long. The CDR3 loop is CASSSPLQGSYEQYF. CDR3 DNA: TGTGCCAGCAGCTCGCCCCTACAGGGCTCCTACGAGCAGTACTTC.

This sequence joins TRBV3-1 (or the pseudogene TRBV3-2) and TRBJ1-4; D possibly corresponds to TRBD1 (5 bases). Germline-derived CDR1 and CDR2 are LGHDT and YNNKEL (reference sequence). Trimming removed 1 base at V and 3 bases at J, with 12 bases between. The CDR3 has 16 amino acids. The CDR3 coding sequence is TGTGCCAGCAGCCAAGCGAGGACACAGGCTAATGAAAAACTGTTTTTT. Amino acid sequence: CASSQARTQANEKLFF.

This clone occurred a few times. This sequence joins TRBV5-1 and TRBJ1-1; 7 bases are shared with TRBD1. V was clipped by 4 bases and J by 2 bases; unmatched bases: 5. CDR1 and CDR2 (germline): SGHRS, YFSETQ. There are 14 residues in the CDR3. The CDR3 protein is CASSLQGPNTEAFF. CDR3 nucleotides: TGCGCCAGCAGCCTACAGGGGCCCAACACTGAAGCTTTCTTT. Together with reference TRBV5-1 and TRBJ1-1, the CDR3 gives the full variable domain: KAGVTQTPRYLIKTRGQQVTLSCSPISGHRSVSWYQQTPGQGLQFLFEYFSETQRNKGNFPGRFSGRQFSNSRSEMNVSTLELGDSALYLCASSLQGPNTEAFFGQGTRLTVV.